Listed here are 5 T cell receptor beta chains from one sample, sequenced in a study of T cell clonotyping in hematopoietic cell transplantation. Produced via immunoSEQ multiplex PCR; TCRdb's table is partial and in-frame only. The sample consists of approximately 12,000 clones, roughly nine tenths of them appearing once. Sequencing was performed on peripheral blood mononuclear cells. These receptors were obtained from a human donor who either received an allogeneic hematopoietic cell transplant for a myeloid malignancy or was a related donor (not recorded which). Some clones in this sample may be carry-over from other donors' samples.

The J gene is TRBJ1-5, the V gene TRBV2; D perhaps matches TRBD1 (6 bases). Germline-derived CDR1 and CDR2 are SNHLY and FYNNEI. Between the trimmed V and J ends, which lost 6 bases and 3 bases, there was a span of 24 bases. This CDR3 has 18 amino acids. CDR3 region: CASSPGDRRNVPNQPQHF. The CDR3 bases are TGTGCCAGCAGCCCCGGCGACAGGCGTAATGTCCCCAATCAGCCCCAGCATTTT.

The chain is built from TRBV10-3 and TRBJ1-6; D perhaps matches TRBD1 (6 bases). The CDR3 length is 15 residues. Trimming shortened V by 10 bases and J by 5 bases, and 18 bases separated the two germline ends. Germline V gene lookup returns CDR1 ENHRY and CDR2 SYGVKD. In nucleotides, the CDR3 is TGTGCCACCGGAGTACAGGGCTCGAATAATTCACCCCTCCACTTT. It specifies CATGVQGSNNSPLHF.

The CDR3 DNA reads as TGCAGCGTTGAAGATCGGGCGGGGGGTAATGAAAAACTGTTTTTT. The encoded protein is CSVEDRAGGNEKLFF. The rearrangement links TRBV29-1 to TRBJ1-4, with D maybe TRBD1 (5 bases). V lost 0 bases, J lost 4 bases, and 12 bases lay in between. The V gene's germline CDR1 is SQVTM and CDR2 ANQGSEA. The CDR3 is 15 amino acids.

The gene calls are TRBV28 and TRBJ1-2, with 12 bases aligning to TRBD1. Germline values: CDR1 MDHEN, CDR2 SYDVKM. Trimming at V came to 2 bases and at J to 8 bases, leaving 9 bases not matched to a gene. The CDR3 contains 16 residues. The CDR3 bases are TGTGCCAGCAGTTTAGCCTCCGGGACAGGGGGCCGGGGCTACACCTTC. Encoded protein: CASSLASGTGGRGYTF.

The genes are TRBV5-1 and TRBJ2-3; D is ambiguous. Between the trimmed V and J ends, which lost 4 bases and 5 bases, there was a span of 8 bases. CDR1 and CDR2 from the germline V gene are SGHRS and YFSETQ. The CDR3 loop spans 12 amino acids. CDR3 amino acids: CASSQELDTQYF. The DNA for the CDR3 is TGCGCCAGCAGCCAAGAGTTAGATACGCAGTATTTT.